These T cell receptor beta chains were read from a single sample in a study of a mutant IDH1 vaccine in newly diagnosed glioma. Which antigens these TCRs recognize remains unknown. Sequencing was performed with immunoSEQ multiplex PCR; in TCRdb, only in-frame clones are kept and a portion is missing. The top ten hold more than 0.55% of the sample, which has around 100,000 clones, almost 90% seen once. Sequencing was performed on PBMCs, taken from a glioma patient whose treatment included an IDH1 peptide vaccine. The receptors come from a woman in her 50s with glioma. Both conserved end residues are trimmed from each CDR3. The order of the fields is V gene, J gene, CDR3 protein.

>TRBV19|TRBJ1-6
ASRSWEPGGVSPLH
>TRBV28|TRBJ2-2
ASRYRETGELF
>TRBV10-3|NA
AISESKDYEQY
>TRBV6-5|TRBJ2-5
ASSAGLPVGETQY
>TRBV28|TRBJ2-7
ASRPTGYGEQY
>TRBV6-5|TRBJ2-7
ASSSLGQGVYEQY
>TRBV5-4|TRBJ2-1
ASSFPGPLSYNEQF
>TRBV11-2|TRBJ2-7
ASSAPGTGGLSYEQY
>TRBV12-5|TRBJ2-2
ASGLGLAGESGELF
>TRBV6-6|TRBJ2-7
ASSRTAPYEQY
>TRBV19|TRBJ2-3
ASTSSGSADTQY
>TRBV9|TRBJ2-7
ASSGDSGGAYEQY
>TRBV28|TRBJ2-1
ASSFAGSSYNEQF
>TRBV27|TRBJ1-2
ASSLRDRGHGYT
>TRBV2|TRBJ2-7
ASRARQGLVYEQY
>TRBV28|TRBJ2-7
ASSPGAKTEQY
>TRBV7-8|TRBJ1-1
ASSYSEGKEAF
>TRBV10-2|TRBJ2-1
ASSETAPYNEQF
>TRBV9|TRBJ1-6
ASSPWDDSPLH
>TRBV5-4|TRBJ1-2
ASSFTGGGPRLGYT
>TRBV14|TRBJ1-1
ASSLPRRNTEAF
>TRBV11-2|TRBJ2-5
ASSGRAAQETQY
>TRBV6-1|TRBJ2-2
ATDRLANTGELF
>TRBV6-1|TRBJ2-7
ASSVGLAGAADEQY
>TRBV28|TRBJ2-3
ASSSPQGIGTDTQY
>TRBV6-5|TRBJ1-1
ATTGATEAF
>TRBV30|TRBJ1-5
AWTLRGGPNQPQH
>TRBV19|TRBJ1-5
ASSPRGRGNQPQH
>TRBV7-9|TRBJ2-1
ASSLISGAAANEQF
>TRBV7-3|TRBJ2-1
ASSSFGSEQF
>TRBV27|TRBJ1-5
ASSPSNNQPQH
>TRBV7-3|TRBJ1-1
ASSPGGLAGSTEAF